What follows are 31 T cell receptor beta chains derived from one specimen sequenced in a study of control samples from healthy donors and cancer patients. Method: immunoSEQ multiplex PCR; TCRdb's copy keeps in-frame clones and lacks some. The sample shows around 50,000 clones, around 95% of them seen only once. Material: blood. The receptors originated from a woman in her 30s in good health.

This clone was observed a single time. The chain couples TRBV11-2 to TRBJ2-5; the D gene is possibly TRBD2 (6 bases). Deletions cut 0 bases from V and 5 bases from J, with 13 bases between. The CDR3 consists of 15 residues. The germline V gene encodes CDR1 SGHAT and CDR2 FQNNGV. The CDR3 loop reads CASSLDRGKLETQYF. For the CDR3, the DNA is TGTGCCAGCAGCTTAGATCGGGGGAAGCTCGAGACCCAGTACTTC.

The rearrangement uses TRBV19 and TRBJ2-3; 7 bases are shared with TRBD2. CDR3 size: 15 residues. CDR1 is LNHDA, CDR2 SQIVND, per germline (reference sequence). V gave up 3 bases and J gave up 1 base; unmatched junction bases: 4. CDR3 sequence reads: CASSMKRDRTDTQYF. The DNA of the CDR3 is TGTGCCAGTAGTATGAAGCGGGATCGCACAGATACGCAGTATTTT.

The chain has TRBV18 and TRBJ1-2; 8 bases are shared with TRBD1. The CDR3 is made up of 16 amino acids. CDR1 and CDR2 from the germline V gene are KGHSH and LQKENI. The junction had 10 bases not matched to a gene; V was cut back by 0 bases and J by 7 bases. Here the CDR3 DNA reads TGTGCCAGCTCACCACCGGGACAGGCGTTATCAGGTGGCTACACCTTC. Its protein is CASSPPGQALSGGYTF. Full variable domain (missing parts from reference TRBV18 and TRBJ1-2): NAGVMQNPRHLVRRRGQEARLRCSPMKGHSHVYWYRQLPEEGLKFMVYLQKENIIDESGMPKERFSAEFPKEGPSILRIQQVVRGDSAAYFCASSPPGQALSGGYTFGSGTRLTVV.

V and J are TRBV5-8 and TRBJ1-5; 8 positions match TRBD1. CDR3 length: 15 amino acids. Germline trimming cut 5 bases from V and 1 base from J; bases unmatched to any gene: 5. Germline values: CDR1 SGHTS, CDR2 YDEGEE. CDR3 DNA: TGTGCCAGCAGACACCGGGACAGGAGCAATCAGCCCCAGCATTTT. Protein product: CASRHRDRSNQPQHF.

V gene TRBV2 combines with J gene TRBJ1-2; 9 nucleotides align to TRBD1. Germline V gives CDR1 SNHLY, CDR2 FYNNEI. The CDR3 extends over 17 amino acids. V was pared by 7 bases and J by 3 bases, with 15 bases of the junction left unmatched. Here the CDR3 DNA reads TGTGCCAGCATTCCCGGACAGGGGAGTCCTACGCACTATGGCTACACCTTC. Protein: CASIPGQGSPTHYGYTF. The full variable domain, in which reference TRBV2 and TRBJ1-2 provide the parts outside the CDR3, is EPEVTQTPSHQVTQMGQEVILRCVPISNHLYFYWYRQILGQKVEFLVSFYNNEISEKSEIFDDQFSVERPDGSNFTLKIRSTKLEDSAMYFCASIPGQGSPTHYGYTFGSGTRLTVV.

The chain has TRBV7-2 and TRBJ2-3; D is perhaps TRBD1 or TRBD2 (5 bases each). The CDR3 is 18 residues long. Trimming cost V 10 bases and J 3 bases, with 29 bases left between them. From germline, CDR1 is SGHTA and CDR2 FQGNSA. The CDR3 spells CATLLGPGISQTTDTQYF. The CDR3 DNA reads as TGTGCCACCCTTCTGGGGCCGGGAATCTCCCAAACGACAGATACGCAGTATTTT.

The chain carries TRBV7-8 and TRBJ2-2; 7 bases map to TRBD2. This CDR3 has 15 amino acids. Germline CDR1 reads SGHVS; CDR2 reads FQNEAQ. J lost 5 bases, V lost 1 base, and 4 bases had no gene match. The CDR3 protein is CASSLGLAGTGELFF. In DNA form, the CDR3 reads TGTGCCAGCAGCTTAGGACTAGCCGGGACCGGGGAGCTGTTTTTT.

The chain uses TRBV1 and TRBJ1-5; the table calls TRBD1, which could not be checked here. TRBV1 is deemed a pseudogene. CDR3 length: 14 residues. CDR3 loop: CTSSQEPGNQPQHF. In DNA, the CDR3 is TGCACCAGCAGCCAAGAACCAGGCAATCAGCCCCAGCATTTT.

The V and J genes are TRBV6-5 and TRBJ2-1, with TRBD2 matching over 9 bases. Per the germline V gene, CDR1 is MNHEY and CDR2 is SVGAGI. The CDR3 length is 16 residues. Germline trimming cut 4 bases from V and 5 bases from J; bases unmatched to any gene: 9. This chain's CDR3 is CASSSPGLAIHNEQFF. CDR3 in DNA: TGTGCCAGCAGTTCCCCCGGACTAGCGATTCACAATGAGCAGTTCTTC.

The chain is built from TRBV29-1 and TRBJ2-3; 8 nucleotides agree with TRBD2. The CDR3 has 15 amino acids. V shed 4 bases and J 4 bases; nucleotides not matched to a gene: 10. Germline CDR1 is SQVTM and CDR2 is ANQGSEA. In DNA form, the CDR3 reads TGCAGCGTTGTGTGGACTAGCCAGCGGGCAGATACGCAGTATTTT. Translation: CSVVWTSQRADTQYF.

This clone appeared a few times. This chain uses TRBV4-1 with TRBJ1-2; 9 bases line up with TRBD1. Germline V gene sequence: CDR1 MGHRA, CDR2 YSYEKL. Losses at the gene ends were 0 bases for V and 4 bases for J; bases not matched to a gene: 12. This CDR3 comprises 18 residues. The CDR3 here is CASSQDGDRGNLPYGYTF. The CDR3 region has the DNA TGCGCCAGCAGCCAAGATGGAGACAGGGGGAACTTACCCTATGGCTACACCTTC.

This chain connects TRBV6-5 to TRBJ2-5; 10 nucleotides line up with TRBD1. CDR3 size: 14 residues. The germline V gene encodes CDR1 MNHEY and CDR2 SVGAGI. V shed 6 bases, J shed 5 bases, and the junction held 6 bases outside the gene matches. The CDR3 DNA reads as TGTGCCAGCAGGGTAGACAGGGGGCTTGAGACCCAGTACTTC. Translating gives CASRVDRGLETQYF.

The chain has TRBV5-1 and TRBJ2-4; 8 bases fit TRBD1. CDR3 size: 15 residues. Germline CDR1 is SGHRS and CDR2 is YFSETQ. V dropped 7 bases and J dropped 7; count of bases not matched to a gene: 13. The CDR3 here is CASRPQETGDNIQYF. The CDR3 region has the DNA TGCGCCAGCCGCCCTCAAGAGACAGGGGATAACATTCAGTACTTC.

The chain employs TRBV6-1 and TRBJ2-5; tentative D call: TRBD2 (6 bases). Trimming took 3 bases from V and 2 from J, leaving 10 bases between them. Germline V gene data show CDR1 as MNHNS and CDR2 as SASEGT. The CDR3 has 14 residues. The CDR3: CASSEASGQETQYF. The CDR3 coding sequence is TGTGCCAGCAGTGAGGCAAGCGGGCAAGAGACCCAGTACTTC.

The rearrangement uses TRBV12-3 or TRBV12-4 and TRBJ1-1, with D unclear. The CDR3 totals 11 residues. V was cut by 6 bases and J by 11 bases, with 13 bases left in between. CDR3 sequence reads: CASSSTQGAFF. CDR3 DNA: TGTGCCAGCAGCAGCACCCAAGGGGCTTTCTTT.

This rearrangement joins TRBV21-1 to TRBJ2-2. TRBV21-1 corresponds to a pseudogene. The CDR3 is 15 amino acids. CDR3 sequence reads: CASSIGSANTGELFF. CDR3 DNA sequence: TGTGCCAGCAGCATCGGATCCGCGAACACCGGGGAGCTGTTTTTT.

This chain links TRBV27 with TRBJ1-5; 7 bases are shared with TRBD1. Germline trimming cut 4 bases from V and 3 bases from J; bases unmatched to any gene: 3. In germline, CDR1 is MNHEY, CDR2 SMNVEV (reference sequence). This CDR3 is built from 14 residues. This CDR3 is CASSSTGYNQPQHF. CDR3 in DNA: TGTGCCAGCAGTTCGACAGGGTACAATCAGCCCCAGCATTTT.

CDR3 sequence: CASSDLWTDYGYTF. In DNA, the CDR3 is TGTGCCAGCAGTGACTTGTGGACGGACTATGGCTACACCTTC. This sequence joins TRBV2 and TRBJ1-2; D ambiguous. Germline V gene sequence: CDR1 SNHLY, CDR2 FYNNEI. V lost 3 bases to trimming and J lost 3 bases, with 11 bases between them. This CDR3 is 14 amino acids long.

The CDR3: CARTYAGAGGTEAFF. In DNA, the CDR3 is TGCGCCCGCACCTATGCGGGGGCAGGGGGGACTGAAGCTTTCTTT. The chain recombines TRBV5-1 with TRBJ1-1, with 7 bases identical to TRBD1. Unmatched junction bases numbered 17, after V lost 10 bases and J lost 5 bases. Germline V gives CDR1 SGHRS, CDR2 YFSETQ. The CDR3 is 15 amino acids.

The genes are TRBV28 and TRBJ2-7; perhaps TRBD2 as D (6 bases). Germline lookup yields CDR1 MDHEN and CDR2 SYDVKM. V was shortened by 3 bases and J by 4 bases, with 16 bases between the two germline ends. The CDR3 runs 15 residues. CDR3 DNA sequence: TGTGCCAGCAGTTTGGGCCTAGTCGGGGGTTACGAGCAGTACTTC. Amino acids: CASSLGLVGGYEQYF.

The genes are TRBV6-5 and TRBJ2-7; D perhaps matches TRBD2 (7 bases). Germline-derived CDR1 and CDR2 are MNHEY and SVGAGI. The CDR3 extends over 15 amino acids. V was pared by 0 bases and J by 2 bases, with 11 bases between. CDR3 bases: TGTGCCAGCAGTTACTCGATGGGGGGGCCCTACGAGCAGTACTTC. It codes for CASSYSMGGPYEQYF.

CDR3 protein: CASSVEGLSNQPQHF. CDR3 bases: TGTGCCAGCAGTGTAGAGGGCCTTAGCAATCAGCCCCAGCATTTT. The rearrangement joins TRBV2 to TRBJ1-5, with unresolved D. Germline lookup yields CDR1 SNHLY and CDR2 FYNNEI. CDR3 length equals 15 residues. The germline V and J ends were trimmed by 4 bases and 0 bases, with 10 bases remaining between them.

Here the CDR3 DNA reads TGTGCCAGCTCGCCGGGACTAGCAGGTGAGCAGTACTTC. Residues: CASSPGLAGEQYF. The gene calls are TRBV27 and TRBJ2-7; 9 bases fit TRBD2. Germline V lookup: CDR1 MNHEY, CDR2 SMNVEV (reference sequence). After removal of 8 bases from V and 7 bases from J, the junction contained 9 bases not matched to a gene. This CDR3 has 13 residues.

CDR3 amino acids: CASSAWGPSGRNGYEQYF. The CDR3 DNA is TGTGCCAGCAGTGCTTGGGGGCCTAGCGGGAGGAATGGCTACGAGCAGTACTTC. The chain couples TRBV28 to TRBJ2-7; TRBD2 matches 11 bases. Unmatched junction bases numbered 15, after V lost 5 bases and J lost 3 bases. This CDR3 contains 18 residues. The germline CDR1 and CDR2 sequences are MDHEN and SYDVKM.

This sequence joins TRBV5-4 and TRBJ2-7; TRBD1 aligns across 9 bases. Trimming took 4 bases from V and 6 from J; bases not matched to a gene: 8. The germline V gene encodes CDR1 SGHNT and CDR2 YYREEE (reference sequence). The CDR3 is made up of 14 amino acids. The CDR3 protein is CASSGDRGMSEQYF. The CDR3 bases are TGTGCCAGCAGCGGAGACAGGGGGATGTCCGAGCAGTACTTC.

V usage is TRBV28 and J usage is TRBJ2-7; D is possibly TRBD1 (6 bases). The CDR3 is 14 residues long. Trimming cost V 9 bases and J 5 bases, with 20 bases left between them. In germline, CDR1 is MDHEN, CDR2 SYDVKM. DNA for the CDR3: TGTGCCAGTTGGGATAGGGGGAAAATCCACGAGCAGTACTTC. Its protein product is CASWDRGKIHEQYF.

The chain couples TRBV19 to TRBJ2-7; maybe TRBD1 (7 bases). Trimming left V 4 bases short and J 2 bases short, with 15 bases between. Germline CDR1 LNHDA, CDR2 SQIVND (reference sequence). The length of the CDR3 is 15 residues. CDR3 amino acids: CASSTHRGGPYEQYF. The CDR3 DNA reads TGTGCCAGTAGTACCCACAGGGGAGGTCCCTACGAGCAGTACTTC. The full variable domain, its missing parts supplied by reference TRBV19 and TRBJ2-7, is DGGITQSPKYLFRKEGQNVTLSCEQNLNHDAMYWYRQDPGQGLRLIYYSQIVNDFQKGDIAEGYSVSREKKESFPLTVTSAQKNPTAFYLCASSTHRGGPYEQYFGPGTRLTVT.

Here the CDR3 DNA reads TGTGCCAGCAGCGCTCGTGGGGGAAGCCAAGAGACCCAGTACTTC. Translation gives CASSARGGSQETQYF. The chain joins TRBV9 to TRBJ2-5, with D tentatively TRBD1 or TRBD2 (5 bases each). The CDR3 totals 15 residues. Per germline, CDR1 SGDLS and CDR2 YYNGEE. The V end was cut by 3 bases, the J end by 1 base, with 13 bases between.

This chain joins TRBV15 and TRBJ2-5, with D perhaps TRBD2 (6 bases). Germline V gene lookup returns CDR1 LNHNV and CDR2 YYDKDF (reference sequence). V was cut by 0 bases and J by 3 bases, with 11 bases left in between. The CDR3 sequence is 15 residues long. CDR3 protein: CATSRDMGGEETQYF. For the CDR3, the DNA is TGTGCCACCAGCAGAGATATGGGAGGTGAAGAGACCCAGTACTTC.

V and J are TRBV2 and TRBJ2-6; 9 bases are a match to TRBD1. After removal of 6 bases from V and 0 bases from J, the junction contained 9 bases not matched to a gene. This CDR3 is built from 18 residues. Germline V CDR1 and CDR2: SNHLY, FYNNEI. Here the CDR3 DNA reads TGTGCCAGCAGGATCGGACAGGGGATATCCTCTGGGGCCAACGTCCTGACTTTC. It specifies CASRIGQGISSGANVLTF.

The V call is TRBV11-2, the J call TRBJ2-7; a possible D gene is TRBD1 (5 bases). Germline lookup yields CDR1 SGHAT and CDR2 FQNNGV. This CDR3 is 12 amino acids long. The V end was cut by 3 bases, the J end by 7 bases, with 10 bases between. Written as DNA, the CDR3 is TGTGCCAGCAGCTTCCTCCCAGGGGAGCAGTACTTC. This encodes CASSFLPGEQYF. Together with reference TRBV11-2 and TRBJ2-7, the CDR3 gives the full variable domain: EAGVAQSPRYKIIEKRQSVAFWCNPISGHATLYWYQQILGQGPKLLIQFQNNGVVDDSQLPKDRFSAERLKGVDSTLKIQPAKLEDSAVYLCASSFLPGEQYFGPGTRLTVT.